This TCR beta chain appears in the sequencing data of a study of blood T cell repertoires in COVID-19. The CDR3 has 17 amino acids. The junction had 10 bases not matched to a gene; V was cut back by 4 bases and J by 0 bases. Germline V gene lookup returns CDR1 PRHDT and CDR2 FYEKMQ (reference sequence). Data came from immunoSEQ multiplex PCR; TCRdb stores just in-frame clones and leaves some out. Here the sample spans a few hundred thousand clones, about 89% being singletons. Material: PBMCs or T cells enriched from blood (not recorded which). The V call is TRBV13, the J call TRBJ2-7; 9 bases match TRBD1. This sequence originates from a man in his forties or fifties who had recovered from COVID-19. The chain's CDR3 is CASSSHADRGSSYEQYF. CDR3 nucleotides: TGTGCCAGCAGCTCCCATGCGGACAGGGGAAGCTCCTACGAGCAGTACTTC.